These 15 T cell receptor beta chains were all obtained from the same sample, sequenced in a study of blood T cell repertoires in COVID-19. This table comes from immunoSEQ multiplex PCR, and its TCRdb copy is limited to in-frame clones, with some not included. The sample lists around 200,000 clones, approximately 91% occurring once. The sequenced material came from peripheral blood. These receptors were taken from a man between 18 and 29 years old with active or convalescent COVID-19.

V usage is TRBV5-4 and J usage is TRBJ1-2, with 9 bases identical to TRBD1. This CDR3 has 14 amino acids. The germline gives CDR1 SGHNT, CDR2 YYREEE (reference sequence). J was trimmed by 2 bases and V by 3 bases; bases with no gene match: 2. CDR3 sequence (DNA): TGTGCCAGCAGCTGGACAGGGGAAAACTATGGCTACACCTTC. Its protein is CASSWTGENYGYTF.

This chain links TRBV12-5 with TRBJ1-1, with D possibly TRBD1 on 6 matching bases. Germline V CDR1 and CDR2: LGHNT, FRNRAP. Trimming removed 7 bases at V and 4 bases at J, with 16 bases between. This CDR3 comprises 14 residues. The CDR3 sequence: CASAVGGAGTEAFF. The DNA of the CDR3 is TGTGCTAGTGCCGTAGGGGGGGCAGGCACTGAAGCTTTCTTT.

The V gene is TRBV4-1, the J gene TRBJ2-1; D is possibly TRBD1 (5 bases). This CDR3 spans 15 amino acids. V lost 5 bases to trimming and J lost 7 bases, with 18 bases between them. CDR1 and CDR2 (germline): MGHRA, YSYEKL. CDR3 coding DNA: TGCGCCAGCAGCTCCCTCAAAGACAGTACGAATGAGCAGTTCTTC. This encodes CASSSLKDSTNEQFF.

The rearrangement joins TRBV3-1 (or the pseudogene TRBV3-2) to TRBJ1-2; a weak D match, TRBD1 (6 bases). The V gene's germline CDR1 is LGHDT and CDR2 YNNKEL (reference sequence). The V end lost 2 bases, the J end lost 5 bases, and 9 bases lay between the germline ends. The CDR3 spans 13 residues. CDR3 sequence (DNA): TGTGCCAGCAGCCAATCCGACAGGTATGGCTACACCTTC. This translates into CASSQSDRYGYTF.

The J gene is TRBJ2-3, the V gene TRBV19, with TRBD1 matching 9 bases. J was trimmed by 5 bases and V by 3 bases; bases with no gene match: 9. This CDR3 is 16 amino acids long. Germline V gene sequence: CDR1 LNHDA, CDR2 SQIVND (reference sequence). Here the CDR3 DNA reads TGTGCCAGTAGTATTGGAGGGGACAGGGCCGGAGATACGCAGTATTTT. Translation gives CASSIGGDRAGDTQYF.

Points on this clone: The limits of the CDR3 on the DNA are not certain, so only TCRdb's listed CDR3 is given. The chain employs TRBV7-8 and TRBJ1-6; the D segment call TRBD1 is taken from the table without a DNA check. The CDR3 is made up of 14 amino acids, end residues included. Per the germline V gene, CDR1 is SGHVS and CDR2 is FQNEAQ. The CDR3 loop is CASSFGQGNSPLHF.

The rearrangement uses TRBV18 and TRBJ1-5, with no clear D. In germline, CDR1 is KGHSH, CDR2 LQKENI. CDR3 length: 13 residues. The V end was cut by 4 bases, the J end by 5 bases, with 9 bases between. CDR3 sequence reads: CASSHNDDQPQHF. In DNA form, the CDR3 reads TGTGCCAGCTCACACAACGATGATCAGCCCCAGCATTTT.

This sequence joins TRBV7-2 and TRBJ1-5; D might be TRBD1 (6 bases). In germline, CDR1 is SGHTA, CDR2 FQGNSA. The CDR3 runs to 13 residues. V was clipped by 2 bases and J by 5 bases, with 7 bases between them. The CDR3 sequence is CASSLRQDQPQHF. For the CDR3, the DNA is TGTGCCAGCAGCTTAAGACAGGATCAGCCCCAGCATTTT.

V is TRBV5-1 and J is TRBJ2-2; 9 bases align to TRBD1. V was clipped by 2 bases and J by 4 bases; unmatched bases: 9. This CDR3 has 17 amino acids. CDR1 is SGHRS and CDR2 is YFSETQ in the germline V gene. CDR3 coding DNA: TGCGCCAGCAGCTTAGGAACAGGGGGCATCGGCACCGGGGAGCTGTTTTTT. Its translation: CASSLGTGGIGTGELFF. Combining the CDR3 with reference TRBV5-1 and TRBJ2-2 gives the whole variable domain KAGVTQTPRYLIKTRGQQVTLSCSPISGHRSVSWYQQTPGQGLQFLFEYFSETQRNKGNFPGRFSGRQFSNSRSEMNVSTLELGDSALYLCASSLGTGGIGTGELFFGEGSRLTVL.

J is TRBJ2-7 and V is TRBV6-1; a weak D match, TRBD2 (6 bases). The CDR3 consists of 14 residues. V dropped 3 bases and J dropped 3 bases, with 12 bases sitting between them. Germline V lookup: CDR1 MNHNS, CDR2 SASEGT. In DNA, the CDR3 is TGTGCCAGCAGTGACCCCAGGAGGGGCTACGAGCAGTACTTC. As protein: CASSDPRRGYEQYF.

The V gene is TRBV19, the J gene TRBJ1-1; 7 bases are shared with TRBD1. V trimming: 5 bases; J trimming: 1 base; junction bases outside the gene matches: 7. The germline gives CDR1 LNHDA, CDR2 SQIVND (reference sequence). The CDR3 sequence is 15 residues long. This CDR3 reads CASSSDRRGNTEAFF. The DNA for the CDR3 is TGTGCCAGTAGTTCGGACAGGCGAGGGAACACTGAAGCTTTCTTT.

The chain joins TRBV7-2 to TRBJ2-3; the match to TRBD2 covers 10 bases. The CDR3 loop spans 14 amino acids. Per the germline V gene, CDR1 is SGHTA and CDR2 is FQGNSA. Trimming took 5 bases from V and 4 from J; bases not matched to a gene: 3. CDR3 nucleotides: TGTGCCAGCAGCCTAGGGACTAGCGCAGATACGCAGTATTTT. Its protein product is CASSLGTSADTQYF.

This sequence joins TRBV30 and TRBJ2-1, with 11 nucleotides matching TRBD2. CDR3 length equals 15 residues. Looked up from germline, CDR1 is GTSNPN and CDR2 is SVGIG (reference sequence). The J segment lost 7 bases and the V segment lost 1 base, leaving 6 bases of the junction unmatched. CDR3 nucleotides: TGTGCCTGGAGTGCCGCTGGGACTAGCGGTAATGAGCAGTTCTTC. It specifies CAWSAAGTSGNEQFF.

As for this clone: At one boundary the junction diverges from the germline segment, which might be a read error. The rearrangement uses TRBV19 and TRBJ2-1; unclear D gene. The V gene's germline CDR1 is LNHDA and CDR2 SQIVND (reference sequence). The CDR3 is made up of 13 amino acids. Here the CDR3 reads CASSIDSYSEQFF. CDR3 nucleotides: TGTGCCAGTAGTATAGATTCTTACAGTGAGCAGTTCTTC. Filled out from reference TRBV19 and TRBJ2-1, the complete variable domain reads DGGITQSPKYLFRKEGQNVTLSCEQNLNHDAMYWYRQDPGQGLRLIYYSQIVNDFQKGDIAEGYSVSREKKESFPLTVTSAQKNPTAFYLCASSIDSYSEQFFGPGTRLTVL.

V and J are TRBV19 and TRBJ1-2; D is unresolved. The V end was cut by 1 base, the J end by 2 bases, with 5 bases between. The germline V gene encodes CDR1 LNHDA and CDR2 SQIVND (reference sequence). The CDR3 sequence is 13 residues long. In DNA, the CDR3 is TGTGCCAGTAGTATAGGCAGAAACTATGGCTACACCTTC. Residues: CASSIGRNYGYTF. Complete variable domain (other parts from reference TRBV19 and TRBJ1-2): DGGITQSPKYLFRKEGQNVTLSCEQNLNHDAMYWYRQDPGQGLRLIYYSQIVNDFQKGDIAEGYSVSREKKESFPLTVTSAQKNPTAFYLCASSIGRNYGYTFGSGTRLTVV.